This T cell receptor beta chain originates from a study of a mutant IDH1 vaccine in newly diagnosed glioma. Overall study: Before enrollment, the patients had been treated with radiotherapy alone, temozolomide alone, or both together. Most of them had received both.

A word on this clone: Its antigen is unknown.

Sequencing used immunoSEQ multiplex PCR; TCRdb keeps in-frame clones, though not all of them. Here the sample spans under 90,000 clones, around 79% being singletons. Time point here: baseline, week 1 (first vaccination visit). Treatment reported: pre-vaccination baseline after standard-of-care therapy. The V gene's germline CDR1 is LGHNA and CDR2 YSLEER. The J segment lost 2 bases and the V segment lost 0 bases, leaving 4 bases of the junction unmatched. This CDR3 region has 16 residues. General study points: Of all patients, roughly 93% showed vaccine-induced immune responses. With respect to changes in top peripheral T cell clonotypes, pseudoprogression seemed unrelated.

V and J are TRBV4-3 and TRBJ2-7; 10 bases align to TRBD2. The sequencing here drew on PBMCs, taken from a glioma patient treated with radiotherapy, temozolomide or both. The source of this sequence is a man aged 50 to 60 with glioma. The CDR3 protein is CASSQDPLAGAYEQYF. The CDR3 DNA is TGCGCCAGCAGCCAAGATCCCCTAGCGGGGGCCTACGAGCAGTACTTC.